The rows below give T cell receptor beta chains drawn from one sample of a study of blood T cells in healthy people across ages. TCRdb re-called the 5' RACE reads with MiXCR, one entry per CDR3 protein. The sample lists some 850,000 distinct CDR3 sequences, about 26% seen once, with around 3% in the top ten. The data also belong to a second study, concerning T cells of mothers and their children.

The specimen sequenced was blood. The receptor source for this set is a boy between 10 and 17 years old in good health. The CDR3 runs from the conserved cysteine through the conserved F or W. D genes are given only for firm matches. A row's size may be missing; if present it is once, few, many or a size class.

D | J | size | V | length | CDR3 | DNA
- | TRBJ2-3 | few | TRBV20-1 | 16 | CSARPGLPPSTDTQYF | TGCAGTGCTAGGCCGGGACTCCCACCAAGCACAGATACGCAGTATTTT
TRBD1 | TRBJ1-6 | - | TRBV20-1 | 15 | CSANKGGEHNSPLHF | TGCAGTGCTAATAAAGGGGGCGAACATAATTCACCCCTCCACTTT
TRBD2 | TRBJ2-5 | few | TRBV7-9 | 15 | CASSLESSGQETQYF | TGTGCCAGCAGCTTAGAATCTAGCGGGCAAGAGACCCAGTACTTC
- | TRBJ1-2 | - | TRBV5-6 | 17 | CASSPGAGARANYGYTF | TGTGCCAGCAGCCCTGGGGCAGGGGCGAGAGCTAACTATGGCTACACCTTC
- | TRBJ2-7 | - | TRBV27 | 15 | CASSLRAVGSYEQYF | TGTGCCAGCAGTCTCCGGGCCGTGGGCTCCTACGAGCAGTACTTC
TRBD2 | TRBJ2-4 | once | TRBV28 | 15 | CASGRGGGAKNIQYF | TGTGCCAGCGGGCGCGGCGGGGGGGCCAAAAACATTCAGTACTTC
TRBD2 | TRBJ2-3 | - | TRBV6-1 | 16 | CASTKVGLAGTDTQYF | TGTGCCAGCACCAAAGTAGGGCTAGCGGGCACAGATACGCAGTATTTT
- | TRBJ2-5 | - | TRBV2 | 13 | CASSENGQETQYF | TGTGCCAGCAGTGAAAACGGTCAAGAGACCCAGTACTTC
- | TRBJ2-1 | - | TRBV6-1 | 15 | CASSSDQGSHNEQFF | TGTGCCAGCTCTTCTGACCAAGGATCACACAATGAGCAGTTCTTC
TRBD1 | TRBJ2-7 | - | TRBV5-1 | 14 | CASSVTGGSYEQYF | TGCGCCAGCAGCGTAACAGGGGGCTCCTACGAGCAGTACTTC
TRBD1 | TRBJ1-1 | few | TRBV12-3/TRBV12-4 | 16 | CATQGGQVLMNTEAFF | TGTGCCACCCAGGGGGGGCAGGTCCTCATGAACACTGAAGCTTTCTTT
- | TRBJ2-6 | - | TRBV3-1 | 16 | CASRPGRYSGANVLTF | TGTGCCAGCAGACCGGGACGGTACTCTGGGGCCAACGTCCTGACTTTC
- | TRBJ1-1 | - | TRBV7-9 | 14 | CASSTSDGNTEAFF | TGTGCCAGCAGCACGAGTGACGGGAACACTGAAGCTTTCTTT
- | TRBJ1-2 | - | TRBV12-3/TRBV12-4 | 15 | CASSRLRTANYGYTF | TGTGCCAGCAGCCGACTAAGGACAGCCAACTATGGCTACACCTTC
TRBD1 | TRBJ2-6 | few | TRBV2 | 17 | CASPGQEFFSGANVLTF | TGTGCCAGCCCGGGACAGGAGTTTTTCTCTGGGGCCAACGTCCTGACTTTC
TRBD2 | TRBJ2-1 | few | TRBV28 | 17 | CASSPGPSGGVYNEQFF | TGTGCCAGCAGCCCGGGACCTAGCGGGGGAGTCTACAATGAGCAGTTCTTC
- | TRBJ2-6 | - | TRBV7-6 | 17 | CASSLLQGISGANVLTF | TGTGCCAGCAGCTTATTGCAGGGAATCTCTGGGGCCAACGTCCTGACTTTC
- | TRBJ2-7 | - | TRBV28 | 13 | CASCGGAKRRQYF | TGTGCCTCATGCGGGGGCGCAAAACGACGGCAGTACTTC
- | TRBJ2-2 | - | TRBV3-1 | 13 | CASSQDWSGELFF | TGTGCCAGCAGCCAAGATTGGTCCGGGGAGCTGTTTTTT
TRBD2 | TRBJ2-4 | - | TRBV5-4 | 14 | CASSPRGGQNIQYF | TGTGCCAGCAGCCCTCGGGGGGGCCAAAACATTCAGTACTTC
- | TRBJ1-5 | few | TRBV12-3/TRBV12-4 | 13 | CASSPAHNQPQHF | TGTGCCAGCAGCCCTGCCCACAATCAGCCCCAGCATTTT
TRBD1 | TRBJ1-4 | few | TRBV3-1 | 15 | CASSPLGQGGEKLFF | TGTGCCAGCAGCCCTCTGGGACAGGGAGGAGAAAAACTGTTTTTT
- | TRBJ1-1 | few | TRBV5-1 | 13 | CASREGWGTEAFF | TGCGCCAGCAGAGAGGGATGGGGCACTGAAGCTTTCTTT
- | TRBJ2-3 | - | TRBV5-5 | 15 | CASSFPWGGADTQYF | TGTGCCAGCAGCTTTCCATGGGGGGGCGCAGATACGCAGTATTTT